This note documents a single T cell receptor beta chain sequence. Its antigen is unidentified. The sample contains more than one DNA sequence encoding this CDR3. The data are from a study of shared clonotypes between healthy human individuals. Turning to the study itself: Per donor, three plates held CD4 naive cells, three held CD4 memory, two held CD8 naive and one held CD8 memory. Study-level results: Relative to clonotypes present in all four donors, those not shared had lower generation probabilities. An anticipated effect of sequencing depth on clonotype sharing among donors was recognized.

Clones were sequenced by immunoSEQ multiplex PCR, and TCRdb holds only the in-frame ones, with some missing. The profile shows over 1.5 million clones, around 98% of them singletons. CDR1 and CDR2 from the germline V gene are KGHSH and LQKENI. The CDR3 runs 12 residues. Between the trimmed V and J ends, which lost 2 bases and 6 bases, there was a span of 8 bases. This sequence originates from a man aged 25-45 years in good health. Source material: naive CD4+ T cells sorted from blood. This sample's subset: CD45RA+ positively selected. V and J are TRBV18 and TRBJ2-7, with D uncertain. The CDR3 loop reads CASSPATGEQYF. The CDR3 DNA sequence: TGTGCCAGCTCACCAGCAACCGGCGAGCAGTACTTC.